The next 15 T cell receptor beta chains were all read from a single sample in a study of T cells in Graves' hyperthyroidism and ophthalmopathy. There were TCR beta CDR3 regions amplified from RNA transcripts. TCR CDR3 underwent first-round RT-PCR with the HTBI primer set. TCRdb reprocessed the multiplex PCR reads with MiXCR, giving one entry per CDR3 protein. This table holds about 350,000 distinct CDR3 sequences, approximately 19% found once. Sequencing input: blood. These receptors came from a woman aged 18-29 years with Graves' hyperthyroidism.

Notes on this clonotype: The junction departs from germline at one end; a sequencing error may be responsible. V usage is TRBV7-8 and J usage is TRBJ2-7; tentative D call: TRBD2 (6 bases). Germline V gives CDR1 SGHVS, CDR2 FQNEAQ. The CDR3 is 15 residues long. Here the CDR3 DNA reads TGTGCCAGCAGCATATCCGGGAGAGGGTTCTACGATCAGTACTTC. This codes for CASSISGRGFYDQYF.

This clonotype was counted between two and nine times. CDR3 nucleotides: TGCAGTGCCGACTTAAGGACAGGGGGATATCTCGGGGCCAACGTCCTGACTTTC. Translated: CSADLRTGGYLGANVLTF. The rearrangement links TRBV20-1 to TRBJ2-6, with TRBD1 identical over 10 bases. The CDR3 runs to 18 residues. With 6 bases clipped from V and 4 bases from J, the junction kept 15 bases outside the gene matches. CDR1 and CDR2 (germline): DFQATT, SNEGSKA (reference sequence).

This chain connects TRBV11-2 to TRBJ2-2; the D gene is possibly TRBD1 (6 bases). The CDR3 length is 14 residues. Trimming stripped 3 bases from V and 4 bases from J, with 9 bases between. Germline V gene lookup returns CDR1 SGHAT and CDR2 FQNNGV. The CDR3 is CASSFQGTTGELFF. Here the CDR3 DNA reads TGTGCCAGCAGCTTCCAGGGGACCACCGGGGAGCTGTTTTTT.

This clonotype has more than one count but fewer than ten. The chain links TRBV4-1 to TRBJ1-5; possible D gene TRBD1, 6 bases. The J call is doubtful: the DNA matches TRBJ2-3 better. This CDR3 has 15 amino acids. CDR1 is MGHRA and CDR2 is YSYEKL in the germline V gene. The CDR3 region is CASSQRGFGNQPQYF. Here the CDR3 DNA reads TGCGCCAGCAGCCAGAGGGGGTTTGGCAATCAGCCCCAGTATTTT.

This clonotype appeared many times. The genes are TRBV2 and TRBJ2-7, with 7 nucleotides matching TRBD1. V was clipped by 5 bases and J by 8 bases; unmatched bases: 15. The CDR3 has 15 amino acids. CDR1 and CDR2 from the germline V gene are SNHLY and FYNNEI. CDR3 loop: CASSRSGGQSPKQYF. The DNA for the CDR3 is TGTGCCAGCAGTAGATCAGGGGGTCAAAGCCCTAAGCAGTACTTC.

This clonotype was observed many times. This rearrangement joins TRBV11-1 to TRBJ2-4, with 7 bases identical to TRBD2. Germline V gene lookup returns CDR1 SGHAT and CDR2 FQDESV (reference sequence). There are 17 residues in the CDR3. V was clipped by 4 bases and J by 1 base; unmatched bases: 10. As DNA, the CDR3 is TGTGCCAGCAGCTCACCTAGGGACTACCCCGCCAAAAACATTCAGTACTTC. Its protein product is CASSSPRDYPAKNIQYF.

This clonotype was found a few times. This CDR3 reads CASSQVALGDYTF. The CDR3 bases are TGCGCCAGCAGCCAAGTCGCTCTGGGGGACTACACCTTC. V gene TRBV4-1 combines with J gene TRBJ1-2; TRBD1 might be the D (5 bases). The CDR3 runs to 13 residues. The germline V gene has CDR1 MGHRA and CDR2 YSYEKL. Trimming shortened V by 1 base and J by 10 bases, and 13 bases separated the two germline ends.

The table lists this clonotype with many counts. The V call is TRBV18, the J call TRBJ1-2; 10 bases agree with TRBD1. Germline loops: CDR1 KGHSH, CDR2 LQKENI. This CDR3 has 14 amino acids. V gave up 5 bases and J gave up 7 bases; unmatched junction bases: 7. CDR3 in DNA: TGTGCCAGCTCAACCCGAGACAGGGGGCTTGGCTACACCTTC. Amino acid sequence: CASSTRDRGLGYTF.

The chain is built from TRBV27 and TRBJ1-5, with a weak D call TRBD1 (6 bases). V lost 0 bases, J lost 4 bases, and 10 bases lay in between. The CDR3 spans 15 residues. In germline, CDR1 is MNHEY, CDR2 SMNVEV (reference sequence). CDR3 loop: CASSLSVGGNQPQHF. Here the CDR3 DNA reads TGTGCCAGCAGTTTATCGGTAGGGGGGAATCAGCCCCAGCATTTT.

The V and J genes are TRBV6-1 and TRBJ2-7; 8 bases are shared with TRBD1. The length of the CDR3 is 15 residues. The ends lost 1 base at V and 4 bases at J; junction bases unmatched: 6. In germline, CDR1 is MNHNS, CDR2 SASEGT. As DNA, the CDR3 is TGTGCCAGCAGTGAAGGGACAGGGTATGAGTACGAGCAGTACTTC. Its protein is CASSEGTGYEYEQYF.

This clonotype has ten or more counts. The chain uses TRBV10-2 and TRBJ1-1, with a weak D call TRBD1 (6 bases). With 4 bases removed from V and 2 bases from J, the gap between germline ends came to 17 bases. CDR1 and CDR2 (germline): WSHSY, SAAADI. The CDR3 extends over 16 amino acids. This CDR3 reads CASSGRGGGLNTEAFF. CDR3 sequence (DNA): TGCGCCAGCAGTGGCCGCGGGGGGGGCCTTAACACTGAAGCTTTCTTT.

This clonotype was counted at least ten times. The rearrangement joins TRBV28 to TRBJ1-1; D might be TRBD1 (6 bases). Trimming took off 7 bases at V and 8 bases at J, with 20 bases between the two ends. Germline values: CDR1 MDHEN, CDR2 SYDVKM. The CDR3 covers 14 residues. The CDR3 DNA reads as TGTGCCAGCAAAAAGCCGCTAGGGGGGCTAGAAGCTTTCTTT. This codes for CASKKPLGGLEAFF.

This clonotype has ten or more counts. The J gene is TRBJ2-2, the V gene TRBV7-3; no clear D gene. Trimming stripped 4 bases from V and 5 bases from J, with 8 bases between. The CDR3 covers 13 residues. Germline CDR1 SGHTA, CDR2 FQGTGA. The CDR3 spells CASSSQWTGELFF. The DNA of the CDR3 is TGTGCCAGCAGCTCCCAGTGGACCGGGGAGCTGTTTTTT.

CDR3 sequence (DNA): TGTGCCAGCAGTTACTCGGGGGGCCTTGTCGAGCAGTACTTC. It translates to CASSYSGGLVEQYF. The V call is TRBV6-2 or TRBV6-3, the J call TRBJ2-7, with D tentatively TRBD1 or TRBD2 (6 bases each). V shed 0 bases and J shed 6 bases, with 12 bases lying between them. This CDR3 contains 14 residues. The germline V gene has CDR1 MNHEY and CDR2 SVGEGT.

The chain has TRBV11-2 and TRBJ1-1; perhaps TRBD1 as D (5 bases). Germline V gene data show CDR1 as SGHAT and CDR2 as FQNNGV. Trimming removed 4 bases from V and 0 bases from J, with 12 bases in between. The CDR3 extends over 15 amino acids. CDR3 in amino acids: CASSWGVELNTEAFF. As DNA, the CDR3 is TGTGCCAGCAGCTGGGGGGTGGAGTTGAACACTGAAGCTTTCTTT.